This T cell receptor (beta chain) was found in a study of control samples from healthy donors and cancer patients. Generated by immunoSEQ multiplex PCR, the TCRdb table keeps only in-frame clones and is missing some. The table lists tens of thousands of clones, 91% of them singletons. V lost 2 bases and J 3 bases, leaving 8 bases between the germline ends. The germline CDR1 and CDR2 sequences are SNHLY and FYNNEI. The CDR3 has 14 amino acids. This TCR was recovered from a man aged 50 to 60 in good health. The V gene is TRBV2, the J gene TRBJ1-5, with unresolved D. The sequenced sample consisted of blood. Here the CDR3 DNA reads TGTGCCAGCAGTGAAACGGCAGTCAATCAGCCCCAGCATTTT. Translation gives CASSETAVNQPQHF. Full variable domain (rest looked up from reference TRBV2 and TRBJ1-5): EPEVTQTPSHQVTQMGQEVILRCVPISNHLYFYWYRQILGQKVEFLVSFYNNEISEKSEIFDDQFSVERPDGSNFTLKIRSTKLEDSAMYFCASSETAVNQPQHFGDGTRLSIL.